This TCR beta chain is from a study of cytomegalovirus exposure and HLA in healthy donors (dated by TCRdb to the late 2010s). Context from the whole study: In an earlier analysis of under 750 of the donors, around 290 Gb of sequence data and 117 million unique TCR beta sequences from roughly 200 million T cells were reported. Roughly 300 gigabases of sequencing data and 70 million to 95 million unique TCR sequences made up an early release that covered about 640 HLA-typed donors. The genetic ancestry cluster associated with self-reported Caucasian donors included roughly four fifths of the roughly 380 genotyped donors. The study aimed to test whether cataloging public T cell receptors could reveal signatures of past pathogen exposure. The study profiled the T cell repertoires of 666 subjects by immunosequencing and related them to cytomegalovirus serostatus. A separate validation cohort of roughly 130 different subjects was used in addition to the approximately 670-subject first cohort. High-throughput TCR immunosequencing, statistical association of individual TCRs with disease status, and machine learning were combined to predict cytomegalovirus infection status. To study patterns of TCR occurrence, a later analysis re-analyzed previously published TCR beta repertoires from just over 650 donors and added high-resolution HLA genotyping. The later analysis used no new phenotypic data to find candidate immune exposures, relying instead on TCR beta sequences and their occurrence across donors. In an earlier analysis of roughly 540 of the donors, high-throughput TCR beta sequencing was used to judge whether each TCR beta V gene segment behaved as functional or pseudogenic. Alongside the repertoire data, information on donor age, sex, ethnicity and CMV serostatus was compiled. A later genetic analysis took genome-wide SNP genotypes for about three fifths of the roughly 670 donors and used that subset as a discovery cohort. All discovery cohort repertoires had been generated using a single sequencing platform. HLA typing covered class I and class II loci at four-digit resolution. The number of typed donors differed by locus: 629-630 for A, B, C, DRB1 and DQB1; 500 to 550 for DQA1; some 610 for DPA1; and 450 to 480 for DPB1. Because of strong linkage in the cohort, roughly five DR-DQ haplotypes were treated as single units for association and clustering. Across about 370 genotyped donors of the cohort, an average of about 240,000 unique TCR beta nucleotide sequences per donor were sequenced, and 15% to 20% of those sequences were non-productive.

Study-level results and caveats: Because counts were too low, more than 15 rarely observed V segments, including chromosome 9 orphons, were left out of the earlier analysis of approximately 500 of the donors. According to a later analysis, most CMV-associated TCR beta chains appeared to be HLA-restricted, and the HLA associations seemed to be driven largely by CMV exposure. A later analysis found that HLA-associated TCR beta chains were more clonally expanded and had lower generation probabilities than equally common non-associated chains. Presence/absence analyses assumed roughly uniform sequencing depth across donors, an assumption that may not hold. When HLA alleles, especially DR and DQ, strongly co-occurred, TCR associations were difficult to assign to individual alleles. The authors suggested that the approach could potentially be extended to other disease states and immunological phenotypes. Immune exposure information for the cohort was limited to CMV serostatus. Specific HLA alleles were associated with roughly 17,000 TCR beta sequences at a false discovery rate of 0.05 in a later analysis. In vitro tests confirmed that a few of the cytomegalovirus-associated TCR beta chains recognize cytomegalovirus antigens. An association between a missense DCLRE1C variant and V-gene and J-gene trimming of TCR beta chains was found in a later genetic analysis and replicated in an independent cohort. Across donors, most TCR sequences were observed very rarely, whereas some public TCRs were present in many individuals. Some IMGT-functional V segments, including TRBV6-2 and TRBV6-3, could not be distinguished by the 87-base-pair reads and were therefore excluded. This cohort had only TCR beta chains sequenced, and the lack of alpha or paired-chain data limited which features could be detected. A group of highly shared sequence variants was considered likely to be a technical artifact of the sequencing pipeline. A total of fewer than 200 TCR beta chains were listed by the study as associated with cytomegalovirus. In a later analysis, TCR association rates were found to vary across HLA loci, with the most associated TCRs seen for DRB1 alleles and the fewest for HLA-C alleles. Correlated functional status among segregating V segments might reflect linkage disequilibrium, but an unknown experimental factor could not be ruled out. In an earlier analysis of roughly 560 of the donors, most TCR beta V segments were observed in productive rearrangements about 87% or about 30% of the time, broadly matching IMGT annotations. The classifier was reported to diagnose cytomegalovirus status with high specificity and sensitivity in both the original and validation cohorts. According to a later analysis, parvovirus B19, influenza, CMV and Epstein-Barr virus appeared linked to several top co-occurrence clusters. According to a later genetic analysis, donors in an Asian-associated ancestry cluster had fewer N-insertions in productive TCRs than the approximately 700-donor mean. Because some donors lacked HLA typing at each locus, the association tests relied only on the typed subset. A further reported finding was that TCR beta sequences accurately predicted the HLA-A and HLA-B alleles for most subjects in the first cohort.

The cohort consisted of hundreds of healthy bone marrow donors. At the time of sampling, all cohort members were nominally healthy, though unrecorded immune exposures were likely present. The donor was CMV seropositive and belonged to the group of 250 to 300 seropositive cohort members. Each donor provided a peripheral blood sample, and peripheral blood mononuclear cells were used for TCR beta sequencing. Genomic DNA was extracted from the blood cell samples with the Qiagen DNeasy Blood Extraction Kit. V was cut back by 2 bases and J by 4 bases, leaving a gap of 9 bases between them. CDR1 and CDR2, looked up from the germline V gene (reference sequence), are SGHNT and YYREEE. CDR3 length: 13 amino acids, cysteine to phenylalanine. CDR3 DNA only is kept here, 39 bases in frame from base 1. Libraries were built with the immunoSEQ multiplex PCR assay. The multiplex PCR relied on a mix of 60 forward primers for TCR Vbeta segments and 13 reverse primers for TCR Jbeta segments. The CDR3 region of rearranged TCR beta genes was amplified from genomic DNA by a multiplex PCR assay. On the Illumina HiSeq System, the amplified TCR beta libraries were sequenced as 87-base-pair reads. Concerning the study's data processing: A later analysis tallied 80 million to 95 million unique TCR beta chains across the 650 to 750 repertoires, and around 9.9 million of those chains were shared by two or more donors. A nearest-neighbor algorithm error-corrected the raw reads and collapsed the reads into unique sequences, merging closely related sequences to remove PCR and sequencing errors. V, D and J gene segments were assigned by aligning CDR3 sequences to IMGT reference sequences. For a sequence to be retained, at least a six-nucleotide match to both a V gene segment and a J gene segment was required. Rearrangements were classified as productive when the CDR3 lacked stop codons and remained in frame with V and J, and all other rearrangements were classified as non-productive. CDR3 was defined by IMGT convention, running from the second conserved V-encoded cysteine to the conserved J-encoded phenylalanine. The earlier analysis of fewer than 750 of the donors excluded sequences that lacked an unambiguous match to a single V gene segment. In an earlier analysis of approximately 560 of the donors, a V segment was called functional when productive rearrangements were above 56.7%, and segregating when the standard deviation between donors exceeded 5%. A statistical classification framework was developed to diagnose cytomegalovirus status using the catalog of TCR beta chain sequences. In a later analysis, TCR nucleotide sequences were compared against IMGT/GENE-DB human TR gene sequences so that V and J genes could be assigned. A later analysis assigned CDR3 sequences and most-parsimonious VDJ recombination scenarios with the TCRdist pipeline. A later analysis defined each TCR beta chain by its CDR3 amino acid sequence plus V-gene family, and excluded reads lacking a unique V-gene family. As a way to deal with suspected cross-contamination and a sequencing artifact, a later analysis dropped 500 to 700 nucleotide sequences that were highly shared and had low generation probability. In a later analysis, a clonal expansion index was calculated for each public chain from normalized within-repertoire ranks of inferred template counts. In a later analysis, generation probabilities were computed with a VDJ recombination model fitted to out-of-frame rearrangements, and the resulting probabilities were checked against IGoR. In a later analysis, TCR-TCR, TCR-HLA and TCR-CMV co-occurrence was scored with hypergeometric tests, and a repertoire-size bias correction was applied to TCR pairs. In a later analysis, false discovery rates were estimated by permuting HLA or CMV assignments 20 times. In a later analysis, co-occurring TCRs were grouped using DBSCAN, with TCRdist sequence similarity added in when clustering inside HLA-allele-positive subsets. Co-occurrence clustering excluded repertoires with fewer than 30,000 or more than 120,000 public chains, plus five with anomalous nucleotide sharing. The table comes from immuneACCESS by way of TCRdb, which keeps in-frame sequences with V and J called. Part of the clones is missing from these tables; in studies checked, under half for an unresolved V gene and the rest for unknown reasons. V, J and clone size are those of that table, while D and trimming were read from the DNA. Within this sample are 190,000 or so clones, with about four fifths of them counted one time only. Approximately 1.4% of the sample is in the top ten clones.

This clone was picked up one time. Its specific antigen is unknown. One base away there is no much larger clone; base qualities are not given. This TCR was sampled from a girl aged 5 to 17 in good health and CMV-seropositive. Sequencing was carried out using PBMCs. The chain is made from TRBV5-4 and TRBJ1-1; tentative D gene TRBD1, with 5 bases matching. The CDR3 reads CASSFGGGTEAFF. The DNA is TGTGCCAGCAGCTTTGGGGGAGGCACTGAAGCTTTCTTT.